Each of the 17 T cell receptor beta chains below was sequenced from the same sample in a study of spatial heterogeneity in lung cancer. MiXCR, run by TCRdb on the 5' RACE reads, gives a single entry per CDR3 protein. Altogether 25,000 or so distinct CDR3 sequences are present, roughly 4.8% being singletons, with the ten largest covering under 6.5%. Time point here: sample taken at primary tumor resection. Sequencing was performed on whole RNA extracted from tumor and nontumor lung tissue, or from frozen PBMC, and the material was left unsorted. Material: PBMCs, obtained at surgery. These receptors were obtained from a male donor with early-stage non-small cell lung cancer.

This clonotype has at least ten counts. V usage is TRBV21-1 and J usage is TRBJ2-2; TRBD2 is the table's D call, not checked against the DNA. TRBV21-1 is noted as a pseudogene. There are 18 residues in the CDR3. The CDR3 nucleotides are TGTGCCAGCAGCTTTCGCAAAAGACTAGCGGGTGCCACCGGGGAGCTGTTTTTT. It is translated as CASSFRKRLAGATGELFF.

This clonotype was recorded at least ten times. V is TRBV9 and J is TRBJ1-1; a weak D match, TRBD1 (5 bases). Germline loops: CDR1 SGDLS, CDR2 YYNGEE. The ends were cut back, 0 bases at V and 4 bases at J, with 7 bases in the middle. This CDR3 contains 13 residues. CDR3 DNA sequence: TGTGCCAGCAGCGTAGTGGGGCCCACTGAAGCTTTCTTT. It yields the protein CASSVVGPTEAFF.

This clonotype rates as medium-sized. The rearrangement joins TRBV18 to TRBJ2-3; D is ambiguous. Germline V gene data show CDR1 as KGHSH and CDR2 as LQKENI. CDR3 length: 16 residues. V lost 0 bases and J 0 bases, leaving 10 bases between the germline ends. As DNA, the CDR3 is TGTGCCAGCTCACCACCTATTCCTAGAAGCACAGATACGCAGTATTTT. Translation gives CASSPPIPRSTDTQYF. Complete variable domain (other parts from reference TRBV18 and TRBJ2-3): NAGVMQNPRHLVRRRGQEARLRCSPMKGHSHVYWYRQLPEEGLKFMVYLQKENIIDESGMPKERFSAEFPKEGPSILRIQQVVRGDSAAYFCASSPPIPRSTDTQYFGPGTRLTVL.

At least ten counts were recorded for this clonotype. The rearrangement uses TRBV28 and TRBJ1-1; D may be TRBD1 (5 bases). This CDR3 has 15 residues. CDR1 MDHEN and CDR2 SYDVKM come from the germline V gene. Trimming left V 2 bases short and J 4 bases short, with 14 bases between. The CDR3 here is CASSLPGGLSTEAFF. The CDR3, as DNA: TGTGCCAGCAGTTTACCGGGGGGGTTGTCCACTGAAGCTTTCTTT.

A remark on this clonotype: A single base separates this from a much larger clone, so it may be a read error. The CDR3 DNA reads as TGTGTCAGCAGTTCCGGACAGGGATGGCAAGAGACCCAGTACTTC. Translating gives CVSSSGQGWQETQYF. This chain connects TRBV2 to TRBJ2-5, with 8 nucleotides matching TRBD1. Germline CDR1 and CDR2: SNHLY and FYNNEI. CDR3 length equals 15 residues.

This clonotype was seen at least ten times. The CDR3 DNA follows: TGTGCCAGCAGTGTAGGACAGTTCCAAGAGACCCAGTACTTC. Translation gives CASSVGQFQETQYF. The chain couples TRBV2 to TRBJ2-5, with D possibly matching TRBD1 (6 bases). The CDR3 is 14 residues long. Germline CDR1 is SNHLY and CDR2 is FYNNEI. Trimming took 4 bases from V and 1 from J, leaving 10 bases between them.

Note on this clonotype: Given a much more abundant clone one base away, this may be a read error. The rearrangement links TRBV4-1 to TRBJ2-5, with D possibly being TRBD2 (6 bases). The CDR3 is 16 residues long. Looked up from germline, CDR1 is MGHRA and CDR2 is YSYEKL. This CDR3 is CTSSQGAGTSQETQYF. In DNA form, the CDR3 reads TGCACCAGCAGCCAAGGGGCCGGGACTTCACAAGAGACCCAGTACTTC.

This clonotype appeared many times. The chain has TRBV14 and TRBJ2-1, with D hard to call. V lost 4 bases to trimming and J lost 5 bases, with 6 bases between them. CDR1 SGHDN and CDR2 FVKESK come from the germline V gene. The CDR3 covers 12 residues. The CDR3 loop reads CASSRAHNEQFF. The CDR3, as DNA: TGTGCCAGCAGCCGCGCCCACAATGAGCAGTTCTTC.

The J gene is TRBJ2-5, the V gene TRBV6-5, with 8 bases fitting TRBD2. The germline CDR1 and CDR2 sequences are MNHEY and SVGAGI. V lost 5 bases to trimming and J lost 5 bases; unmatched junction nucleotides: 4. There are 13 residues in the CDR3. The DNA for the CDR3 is TGTGCCAGCAGTGCTCGGGAGGGTGAGACCCAGTACTTC. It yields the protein CASSAREGETQYF.

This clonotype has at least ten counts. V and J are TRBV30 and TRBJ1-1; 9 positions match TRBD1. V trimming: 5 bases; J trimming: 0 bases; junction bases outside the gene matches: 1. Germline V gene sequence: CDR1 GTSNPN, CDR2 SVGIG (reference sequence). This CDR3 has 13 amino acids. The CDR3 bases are TGTGCCTGGGGACAGGGGATGAACACTGAAGCTTTCTTT. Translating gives CAWGQGMNTEAFF.

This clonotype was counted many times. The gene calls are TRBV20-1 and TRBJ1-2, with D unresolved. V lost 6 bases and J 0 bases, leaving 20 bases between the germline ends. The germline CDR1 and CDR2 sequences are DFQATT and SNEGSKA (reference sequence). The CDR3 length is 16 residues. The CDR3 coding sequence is TGCAGTGCCCCATTGCGGCGGGCGGGGACTAACTATGGCTACACCTTC. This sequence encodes CSAPLRRAGTNYGYTF.

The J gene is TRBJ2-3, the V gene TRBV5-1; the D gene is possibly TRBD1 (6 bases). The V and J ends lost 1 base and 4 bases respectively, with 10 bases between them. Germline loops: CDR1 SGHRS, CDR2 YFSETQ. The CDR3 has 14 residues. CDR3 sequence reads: CASSLWQGSDTQYF. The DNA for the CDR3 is TGCGCCAGCAGCTTGTGGCAGGGGTCAGATACGCAGTATTTT.

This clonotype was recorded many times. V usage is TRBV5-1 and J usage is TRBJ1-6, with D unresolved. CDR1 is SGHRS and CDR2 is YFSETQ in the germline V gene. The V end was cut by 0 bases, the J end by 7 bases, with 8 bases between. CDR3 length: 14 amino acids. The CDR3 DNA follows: TGCGCCAGCAGCTTGGGAGAGTCCAATTCACCCCTCCACTTT. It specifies CASSLGESNSPLHF.

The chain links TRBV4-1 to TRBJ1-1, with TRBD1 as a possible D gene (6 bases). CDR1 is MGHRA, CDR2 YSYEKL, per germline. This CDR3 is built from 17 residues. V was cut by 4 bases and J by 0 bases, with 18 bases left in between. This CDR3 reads CASSPGRGGRMNTEAFF. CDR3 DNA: TGCGCCAGCAGCCCCGGGCGAGGGGGAAGGATGAACACTGAAGCTTTCTTT.

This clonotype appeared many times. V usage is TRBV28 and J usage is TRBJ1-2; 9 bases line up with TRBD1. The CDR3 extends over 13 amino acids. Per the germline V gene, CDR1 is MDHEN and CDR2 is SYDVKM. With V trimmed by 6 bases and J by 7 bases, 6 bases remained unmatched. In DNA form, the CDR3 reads TGTGCCAGCAGGGGAACAGGGGGCGTTGGCTACACCTTC. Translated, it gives CASRGTGGVGYTF.

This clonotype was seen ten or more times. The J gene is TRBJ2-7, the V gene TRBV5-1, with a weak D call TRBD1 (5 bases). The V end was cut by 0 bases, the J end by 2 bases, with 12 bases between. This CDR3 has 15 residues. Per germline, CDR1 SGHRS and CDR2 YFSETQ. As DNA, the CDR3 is TGCGCCAGCAGCTTGGCCTCAGACAGCCCCTACGAGCAGTACTTC. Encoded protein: CASSLASDSPYEQYF.

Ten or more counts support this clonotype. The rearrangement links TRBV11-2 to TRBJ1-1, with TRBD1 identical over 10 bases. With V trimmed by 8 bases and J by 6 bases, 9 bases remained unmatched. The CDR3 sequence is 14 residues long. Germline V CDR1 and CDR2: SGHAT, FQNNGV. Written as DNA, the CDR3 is TGTGCCAGCGGCCGGGGACAGGGGTCGCCTGAAGCTTTCTTT. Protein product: CASGRGQGSPEAFF.